These 4 T cell receptor beta chains were all obtained from the same sample, sequenced in a study of CD8 T cells in ankylosing spondylitis. Study observations and caveats: A TCR beta motif of under ten highly homologous variants appeared characteristic of ankylosing spondylitis blood.

TCRdb re-called the 5' RACE reads with MiXCR, one entry per CDR3 protein. The sample holds about 440,000 distinct CDR3 sequences; roughly 18% are singletons and the top ten take around 0.92%. No antigen is known for these receptors. The sample taken for sequencing was blood, either unsorted or a sorted T cell fraction (not recorded which). These receptor sequences come from a male donor with ankylosing spondylitis.

This clonotype was seen more than once but under ten times. This chain links TRBV28 with TRBJ1-2, with 10 bases lining up with TRBD1. From germline, CDR1 is MDHEN and CDR2 SYDVKM. Unmatched junction bases numbered 8, after V lost 2 bases and J lost 5 bases. The CDR3 spans 16 residues. The CDR3, as DNA: TGTGCCAGCAGTTTACTCGGACAGGGGGAGGCGTATGGCTACACCTTC. This sequence encodes CASSLLGQGEAYGYTF.

The chain uses TRBV6-2 or TRBV6-3 and TRBJ1-5, with D hard to call. Germline CDR1 and CDR2: MNHEY and SVGEGT. V was pared by 5 bases and J by 2 bases, with 10 bases between. The CDR3 is 14 residues long. The CDR3 sequence is CASSRSAGNQPQHF. The CDR3 DNA is TGTGCCAGCAGTCGAAGTGCAGGCAATCAGCCCCAGCATTTT.

The CDR3 bases are TGTGCCAGCAGCTTGTTGGGGCGGGCAGATAGCAATCAGCCCCAGCATTTT. Its translation: CASSLLGRADSNQPQHF. This chain uses TRBV5-8 with TRBJ1-5, with D possibly matching TRBD1 (5 bases). Germline V gene data show CDR1 as SGHTS and CDR2 as YDEGEE. There are 17 residues in the CDR3. V lost 1 base to trimming and J lost 0 bases, with 14 bases between them.

In this sample, this clonotype turned up a few times. The chain couples TRBV9 to TRBJ2-1, with TRBD2 as a possible D gene (6 bases). The CDR3 runs 15 residues. CDR1 is SGDLS, CDR2 YYNGEE, per germline. V lost 0 bases and J 0 bases, leaving 7 bases between the germline ends. In DNA form, the CDR3 reads TGTGCCAGCAGCGTAGGGCGGGGCTCCTACAATGAGCAGTTCTTC. Its protein product is CASSVGRGSYNEQFF.